These 9 T cell receptor beta chains were all obtained from the same sample, sequenced in a study of neurological immune-mediated disorders. TCRdb processed the 5' RACE reads anew with MiXCR; each CDR3 protein has one entry. Here the sample spans some 70,000 distinct CDR3 sequences, less than 5.5% being singletons. Input material: PBMCs. The source is a man under 40 with multiple sclerosis.

This clonotype has at least ten counts. The chain uses TRBV7-2 and TRBJ1-2; TRBD1 matches 11 bases. Germline CDR1 is SGHTA and CDR2 is FQGNSA. The CDR3 sequence is 15 residues long. V was clipped by 5 bases and J by 6 bases; unmatched bases: 8. CDR3 sequence (DNA): TGTGCCAGCAGCGATAGGACAGGGGGCATCGATGGCTACACCTTC. This codes for CASSDRTGGIDGYTF.

This clonotype has at least ten counts. The chain carries TRBV12-3 or TRBV12-4 and TRBJ1-5; weak D call: TRBD1 (6 bases). CDR3 length: 15 amino acids. V shed 2 bases and J shed 5 bases, with 13 bases lying between them. Here the CDR3 reads CASSLWAGGYQPQHF. In nucleotides, the CDR3 is TGTGCCAGCAGTTTATGGGCGGGGGGCTATCAGCCCCAGCATTTT.

This clonotype has ten or more counts. This sequence joins TRBV5-5 and TRBJ2-3; 9 positions match TRBD2. V gave up 2 bases and J gave up 14 bases; unmatched junction bases: 9. This CDR3 comprises 13 residues. Germline V CDR1 and CDR2: SGHKS, YYEKEE (reference sequence). The CDR3 reads CASSFSRGGQPYF. Here the CDR3 DNA reads TGTGCCAGCAGCTTCTCGCGGGGGGGCCAGCCGTATTTT.

This sequence joins TRBV12-3 or TRBV12-4 and TRBJ1-2; D might be TRBD1 (5 bases). The CDR3 is 11 amino acids. The V and J ends lost 10 bases and 10 bases respectively, with 16 bases between them. The chain's CDR3 is CATKIREDYTF. The CDR3 DNA reads as TGTGCCACCAAGATCAGGGAAGACTACACCTTC.

This clonotype was seen at least ten times. The chain couples TRBV10-3 to TRBJ2-5; 7 bases line up with TRBD1. Germline V gene data show CDR1 as ENHRY and CDR2 as SYGVKD. The J segment lost 4 bases and the V segment lost 10 bases, leaving 6 bases of the junction unmatched. This CDR3 has 12 amino acids. CDR3 region: CATKQGSETQYF. The CDR3 DNA sequence: TGTGCCACCAAACAGGGGTCAGAGACCCAGTACTTC.

This clonotype was observed many times. V gene TRBV12-3 or TRBV12-4 combines with J gene TRBJ1-5; TRBD1 might be the D (6 bases). Deletions cut 3 bases from V and 4 bases from J, with 16 bases between. The CDR3 covers 16 residues. For the CDR3, the DNA is TGTGCCAGCAGTTTCGGGGCCCAGGACAGTAATCAGCCCCAGCATTTT. This gives the protein CASSFGAQDSNQPQHF.

This clonotype showed up many times. The chain joins TRBV27 to TRBJ1-2, with 7 bases aligning to TRBD1. V shed 6 bases and J 4 bases; nucleotides not matched to a gene: 8. This CDR3 is 14 amino acids long. CDR1 and CDR2 from the germline V gene are MNHEY and SMNVEV (reference sequence). In DNA form, the CDR3 reads TGTGCCAGCAGCGAGGTGGGACAGTCCTATGGCTACACCTTC. Translating gives CASSEVGQSYGYTF.

This clonotype has at least ten counts. V usage is TRBV7-8 and J usage is TRBJ2-7; 10 nucleotides align to TRBD1. The CDR3 length is 17 residues. The trim removed 2 bases at V and 0 bases at J, leaving 7 bases unmatched. Germline V gives CDR1 SGHVS, CDR2 FQNEAQ. DNA of the CDR3: TGTGCCAGCAGCTTAAGCTGGGGACAGGGGAGCTCCTACGAGCAGTACTTC. It translates to CASSLSWGQGSSYEQYF. Supplemented by reference TRBV7-8 and TRBJ2-7, the full variable domain reads GAGVSQSPRYKVAKRGQDVALRCDPISGHVSLFWYQQALGQGPEFLTYFQNEAQLDKSGLPSDRFFAERPEGSVSTLKIQRTQQEDSAVYLCASSLSWGQGSSYEQYFGPGTRLTVT.

Ten or more counts support this clonotype. The chain employs TRBV24-1 and TRBJ2-7; D is unresolved. Germline CDR1 and CDR2: KGHDR and SFDVKD. This CDR3 comprises 13 residues. V was cut by 5 bases and J by 6 bases, with 13 bases left in between. The CDR3, as DNA: TGTGCCACCAGTGCCACTGCAGGAAGCGAGCAGTACTTC. Amino acid sequence: CATSATAGSEQYF.